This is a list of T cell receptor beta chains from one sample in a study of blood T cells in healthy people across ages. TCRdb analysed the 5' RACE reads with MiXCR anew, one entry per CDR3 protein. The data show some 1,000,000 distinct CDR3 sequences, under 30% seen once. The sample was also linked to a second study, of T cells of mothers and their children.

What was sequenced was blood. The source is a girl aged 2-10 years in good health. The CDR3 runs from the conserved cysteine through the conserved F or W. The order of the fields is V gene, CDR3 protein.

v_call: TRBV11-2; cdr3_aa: CASSHQPLELYEQYF
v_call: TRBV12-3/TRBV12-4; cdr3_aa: CASTFRGTQTQYF
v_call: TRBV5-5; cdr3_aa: CANSTVSASYEQFF
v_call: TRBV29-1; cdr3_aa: CSAVGSIAYEQYF
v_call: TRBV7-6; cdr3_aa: CASSFIGHYGYTF
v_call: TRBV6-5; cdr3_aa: CASRRETAGTPLHF
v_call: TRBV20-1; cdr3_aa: CSASQAGLSYEQYF
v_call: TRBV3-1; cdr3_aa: CASSQTQGASQPQHF
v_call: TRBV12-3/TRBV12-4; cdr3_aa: CASSDPSSYNEQFF
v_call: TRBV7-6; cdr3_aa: CASSPPGSQSGETQYF
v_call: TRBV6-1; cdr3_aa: CASSRNGLAGVLGNEQFF
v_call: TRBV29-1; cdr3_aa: CSVEKSSVGELFF
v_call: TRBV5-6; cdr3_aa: CASKGSAKNIQYF
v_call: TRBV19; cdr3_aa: CASRPQEGVYNEQFF
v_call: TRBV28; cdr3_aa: CASRIRQGPNTGELFF
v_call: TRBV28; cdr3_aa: CASSQGLPEFYNEQFF
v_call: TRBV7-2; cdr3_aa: CASSRRGPGESYGYTF
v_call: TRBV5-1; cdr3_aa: CASSPGDRPYNEQFF
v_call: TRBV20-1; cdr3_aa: CSARWADYNEQFF
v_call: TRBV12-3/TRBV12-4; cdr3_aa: CASCYGKQVSNGYTF
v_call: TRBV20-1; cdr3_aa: CSASGSGTQYF
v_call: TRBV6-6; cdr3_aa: CASSPARQTDTQYF
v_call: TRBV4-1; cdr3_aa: CASSQLTGSEETQYF
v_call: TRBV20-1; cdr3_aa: CSARDIGARGDHYGYTF
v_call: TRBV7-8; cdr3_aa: CASLQGTPGANVLTF
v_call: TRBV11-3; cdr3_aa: CASSLPGLAASKTQYF
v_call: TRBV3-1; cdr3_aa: CASSQDLFGSTDTQYF
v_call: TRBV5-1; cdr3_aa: CASRVGTTDFYEQYF
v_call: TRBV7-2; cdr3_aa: CASSLATGAAREQYF
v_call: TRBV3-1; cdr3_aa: CASSHEGEDRALRYGYTF
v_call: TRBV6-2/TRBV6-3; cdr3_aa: CASSTTSDDPTDTQYF
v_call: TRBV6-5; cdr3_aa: CASSYQGERTEAFF
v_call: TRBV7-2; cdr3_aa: CASSWGASEQYF
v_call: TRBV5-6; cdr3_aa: CASSLLDGPEQYF
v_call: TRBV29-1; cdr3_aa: CSVVNRVNTGELFF
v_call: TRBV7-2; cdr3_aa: CASSLSPGEETQYF
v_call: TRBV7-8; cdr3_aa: CASSLAGGAIQTQYF
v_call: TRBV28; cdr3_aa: CASRGIFGREEDEQYF
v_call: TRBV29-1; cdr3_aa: CSVTGTAKKLFF
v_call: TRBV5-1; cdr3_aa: CASMKGDIPYEQYF
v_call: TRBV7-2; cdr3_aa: CASSPQPGAYIQYF
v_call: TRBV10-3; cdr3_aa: CAQRTDNTGELFF
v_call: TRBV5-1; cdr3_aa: CASSAENGGMRNEQFF
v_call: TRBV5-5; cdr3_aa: CASKRALQETQYF
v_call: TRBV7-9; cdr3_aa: CASSLRVAGGSTDTQYF
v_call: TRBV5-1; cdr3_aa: CTSSWGNTGELFF
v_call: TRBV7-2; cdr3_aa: CASSYLLTRQGLQPQHF
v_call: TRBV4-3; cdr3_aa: CASSQGLDSFYEQYF
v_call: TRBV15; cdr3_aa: CATSRGYSNNYGYTF
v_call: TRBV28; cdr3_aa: CASSLFIWQAPNGYTF
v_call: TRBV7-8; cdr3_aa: CASSPSLAEIYNEQFF
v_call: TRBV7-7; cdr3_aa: CASRPRTGADTGELFF
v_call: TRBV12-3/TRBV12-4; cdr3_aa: CAGSLMGQQETQYF
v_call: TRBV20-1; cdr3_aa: CSAEGPHEDTQYF
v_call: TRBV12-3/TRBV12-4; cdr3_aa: CASSFMNEQFF
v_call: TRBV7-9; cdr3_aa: CASSIVGQLNEKLFF
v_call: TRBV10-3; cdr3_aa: CAISGETSAYEQYF
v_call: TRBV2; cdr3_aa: CANKRDRDSYEQYF
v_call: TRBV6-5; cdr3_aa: CASSSSWAQYF
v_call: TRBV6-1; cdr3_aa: CASSVSTGPVYEQYF